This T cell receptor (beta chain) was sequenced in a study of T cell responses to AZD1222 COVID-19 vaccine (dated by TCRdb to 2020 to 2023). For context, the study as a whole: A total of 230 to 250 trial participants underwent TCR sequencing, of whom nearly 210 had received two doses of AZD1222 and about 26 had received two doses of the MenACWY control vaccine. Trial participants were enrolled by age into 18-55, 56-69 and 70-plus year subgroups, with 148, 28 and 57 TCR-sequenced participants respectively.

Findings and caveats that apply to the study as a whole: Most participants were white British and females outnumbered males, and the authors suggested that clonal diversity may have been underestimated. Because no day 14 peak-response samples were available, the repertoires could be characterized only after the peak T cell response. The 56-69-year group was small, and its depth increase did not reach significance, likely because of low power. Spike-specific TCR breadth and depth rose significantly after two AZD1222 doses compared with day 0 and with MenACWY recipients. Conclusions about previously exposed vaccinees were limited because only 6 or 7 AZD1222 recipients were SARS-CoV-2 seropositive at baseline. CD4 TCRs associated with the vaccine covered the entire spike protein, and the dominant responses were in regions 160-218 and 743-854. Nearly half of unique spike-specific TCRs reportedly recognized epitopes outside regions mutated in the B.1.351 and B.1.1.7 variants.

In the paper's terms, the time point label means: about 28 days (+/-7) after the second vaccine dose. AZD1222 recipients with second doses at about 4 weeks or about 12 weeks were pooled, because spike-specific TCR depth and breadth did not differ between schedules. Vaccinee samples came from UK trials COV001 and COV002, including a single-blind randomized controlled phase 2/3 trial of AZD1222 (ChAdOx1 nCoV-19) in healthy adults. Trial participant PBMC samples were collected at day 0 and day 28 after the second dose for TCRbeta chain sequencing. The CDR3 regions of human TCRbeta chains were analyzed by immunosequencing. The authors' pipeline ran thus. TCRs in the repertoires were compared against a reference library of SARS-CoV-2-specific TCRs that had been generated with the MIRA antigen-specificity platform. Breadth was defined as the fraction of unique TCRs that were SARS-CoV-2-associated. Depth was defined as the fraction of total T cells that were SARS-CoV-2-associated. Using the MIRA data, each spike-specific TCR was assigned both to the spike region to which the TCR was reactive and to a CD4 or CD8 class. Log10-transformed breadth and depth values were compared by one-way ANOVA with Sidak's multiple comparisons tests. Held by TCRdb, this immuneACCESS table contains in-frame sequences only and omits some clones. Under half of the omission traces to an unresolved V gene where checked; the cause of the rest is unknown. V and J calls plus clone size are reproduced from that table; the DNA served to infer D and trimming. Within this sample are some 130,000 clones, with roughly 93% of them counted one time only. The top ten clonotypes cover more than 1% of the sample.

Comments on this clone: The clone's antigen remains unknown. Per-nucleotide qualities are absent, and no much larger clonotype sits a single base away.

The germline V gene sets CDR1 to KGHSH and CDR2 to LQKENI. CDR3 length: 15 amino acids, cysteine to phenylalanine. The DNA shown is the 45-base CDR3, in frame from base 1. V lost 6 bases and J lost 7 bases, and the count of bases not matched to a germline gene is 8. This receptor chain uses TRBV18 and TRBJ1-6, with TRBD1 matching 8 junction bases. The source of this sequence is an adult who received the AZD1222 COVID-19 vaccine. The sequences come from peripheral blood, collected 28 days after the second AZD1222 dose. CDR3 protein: CASSQSTGGNSPLHF. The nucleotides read TGTGCCAGCTCGCAATCCACAGGGGGGAATTCACCCCTCCACTTT.